Below, 18 T cell receptor beta chains from the same sample are listed, as sequenced in a study of T cells after yellow fever vaccination. TCRdb processed the 5' RACE reads anew with MiXCR; each CDR3 protein has one entry. In the table there are 400,000 or so distinct CDR3 sequences, 18% of which are singletons. Sequencing was performed on PBMCs, taken before the yellow fever booster vaccination. The receptors come from a man between 18 and 29 years old who received the YFV17D yellow fever vaccine.

This sequence joins TRBV4-2 and TRBJ2-1, with D unclear. Trimming removed 1 base at V and 6 bases at J, with 7 bases between. The length of the CDR3 is 13 residues. Germline lookup yields CDR1 LGHNA and CDR2 YNFKEQ. The CDR3 loop reads CASSQGPLNEQFF. The CDR3 nucleotides are TGTGCCAGCAGCCAAGGGCCCCTCAATGAGCAGTTCTTC.

This clonotype was seen only a few times. The chain employs TRBV4-2 and TRBJ1-3; 8 bases line up with TRBD1. CDR3 length equals 15 residues. The germline CDR1 and CDR2 sequences are LGHNA and YNFKEQ. The V segment lost 1 base and the J segment 2 bases; nucleotides outside the gene matches: 1. The DNA for the CDR3 is TGTGCCAGCAGCCAAGGGACAGGGACTGGAAACACCATATATTTT. Translating it yields CASSQGTGTGNTIYF.

This clonotype was observed a handful of times. The chain couples TRBV4-1 to TRBJ1-6; D call uncertain. Germline V lookup: CDR1 MGHRA, CDR2 YSYEKL. V was shortened by 2 bases and J by 9 bases, with 11 bases between the two germline ends. The CDR3 length is 14 residues. DNA of the CDR3: TGCGCCAGCAGCCAAATCGGCATTGGTTCACCCCTCCACTTT. Translation gives CASSQIGIGSPLHF.

The J gene is TRBJ1-3, the V gene TRBV5-1, with TRBD1 identical over 7 bases. Germline loops: CDR1 SGHRS, CDR2 YFSETQ. This CDR3 spans 15 amino acids. V shed 3 bases, J shed 0 bases, and the junction held 3 bases outside the gene matches. Here the CDR3 DNA reads TGCGCCAGCAGCTCGGGGGACAGCTCTGGAAACACCATATATTTT. This translates into CASSSGDSSGNTIYF.

In DNA form, the CDR3 reads TGTGCCACCCAAAACGGGGGGGCGCCTGGCTACACCTTC. As protein: CATQNGGAPGYTF. The chain joins TRBV6-1 to TRBJ1-2, with TRBD1 as a possible D gene (6 bases). Germline CDR1 is MNHNS and CDR2 is SASEGT. This CDR3 has 13 residues. Trimming stripped 10 bases from V and 7 bases from J, with 19 bases between.

The DNA of the CDR3 is TGTGCCAGCAGCTCTGGGACGTCTGGAAACACCATATATTTT. It yields the protein CASSSGTSGNTIYF. This chain joins TRBV7-9 and TRBJ1-3; D perhaps matches TRBD1 (5 bases). V was clipped by 4 bases and J by 1 base, with 8 bases between them. The germline V gene has CDR1 SEHNR and CDR2 FQNEAQ (reference sequence). CDR3 length equals 14 residues.

The chain links TRBV7-2 to TRBJ2-3; 7 positions agree with TRBD2. The V gene's germline CDR1 is SGHTA and CDR2 FQGNSA. The CDR3 extends over 15 amino acids. Trimming removed 5 bases from V and 2 bases from J; junction bases left unmatched: 7. DNA of the CDR3: TGTGCCAGCAGCCGGTATAGCGGGTTCACAGATACGCAGTATTTT. Amino acid sequence: CASSRYSGFTDTQYF. Full variable domain (outside the CDR3, taken from reference TRBV7-2 and TRBJ2-3): GAGVSQSPSNKVTEKGKDVELRCDPISGHTALYWYRQSLGQGLEFLIYFQGNSAPDKSGLPSDRFSAERTGGSVSTLTIQRTQQEDSAVYLCASSRYSGFTDTQYFGPGTRLTVL.

In its sample, this clonotype was seen a few times. The chain uses TRBV4-3 and TRBJ2-1; D gene uncertain. There are 9 residues in the CDR3. Germline-derived CDR1 and CDR2 are LGHNA and YSLEER. Trimming removed 8 bases at V and 7 bases at J, with 3 bases between. The CDR3 here is CASCNEQFF. The DNA for the CDR3 is TGCGCCAGCTGTAATGAGCAGTTCTTC.

This clonotype has a handful of counts. The chain links TRBV5-8 to TRBJ2-7; 8 bases fit TRBD1. The CDR3 covers 16 residues. Unmatched junction bases numbered 14, after V lost 3 bases and J lost 6 bases. Per germline, CDR1 SGHTS and CDR2 YDEGEE. The CDR3: CASSWGAGTGLAEQYF. The CDR3 nucleotides read TGTGCCAGCAGCTGGGGGGCCGGGACAGGTCTGGCCGAGCAGTACTTC.

This clonotype came up many times. V is TRBV7-2 and J is TRBJ1-6, with 7 bases lining up with TRBD1. The CDR3 loop spans 13 amino acids. Trimming cost V 1 base and J 12 bases; bases outside gene matches: 3. Per the germline V gene, CDR1 is SGHTA and CDR2 is FQGNSA. The CDR3 nucleotides read TGTGCCAGCAGCTTAGAACAGGGGCTACCCCTCCACTTT. Protein sequence: CASSLEQGLPLHF. The full variable domain, completed using reference TRBV7-2 and TRBJ1-6, is GAGVSQSPSNKVTEKGKDVELRCDPISGHTALYWYRQSLGQGLEFLIYFQGNSAPDKSGLPSDRFSAERTGGSVSTLTIQRTQQEDSAVYLCASSLEQGLPLHFGNGTRLTVT.

This clonotype was seen once. The chain has TRBV6-5 and TRBJ2-2; D not resolved. This CDR3 comprises 18 residues. In germline, CDR1 is MNHEY, CDR2 SVGAGI. Trimming took 0 bases from V and 0 from J, leaving 14 bases between them. In nucleotides, the CDR3 is TGTGCCAGCAGTTACTCATCCGTGTTTAGTGCGAACACCGGGGAGCTGTTTTTT. Translation: CASSYSSVFSANTGELFF.

This chain links TRBV4-2 with TRBJ1-2, with D unresolved. V lost 0 bases, J lost 6 bases, and 8 bases lay in between. This CDR3 comprises 13 residues. The V gene's germline CDR1 is LGHNA and CDR2 YNFKEQ. CDR3 in amino acids: CASSQDDWNGYTF. The CDR3 DNA sequence: TGTGCCAGCAGCCAAGATGACTGGAATGGCTACACCTTC.

The chain employs TRBV7-2 and TRBJ2-7; D gene uncertain. Per germline, CDR1 SGHTA and CDR2 FQGNSA. V lost 6 bases and J lost 0, with 12 bases in between. This CDR3 has 14 residues. DNA for the CDR3: TGTGCCAGCAGTGCCGTGGGCAGCTCCTACGAGCAGTACTTC. Its protein is CASSAVGSSYEQYF.

The V gene is TRBV7-8, the J gene TRBJ2-3; 8 nucleotides line up with TRBD2. From germline, CDR1 is SGHVS and CDR2 FQNEAQ. The CDR3 loop spans 13 amino acids. Unmatched junction bases numbered 1, after V lost 3 bases and J lost 5 bases. The CDR3 region has the DNA TGTGCCAGCAGCTTTGCGGGGGGAGATACGCAGTATTTT. Its protein product is CASSFAGGDTQYF.

This chain uses TRBV7-3 with TRBJ2-2; D is unclear. V lost 0 bases to trimming and J lost 9 bases, with 14 bases between them. CDR1 is SGHTA, CDR2 FQGTGA, per germline. CDR3 length: 15 amino acids. The CDR3 sequence: CASSLTGSAGRELFF. The CDR3, as DNA: TGTGCCAGCAGCTTAACCGGGTCGGCAGGCAGGGAGCTGTTTTTT.

This clonotype was seen ten or more times. The chain links TRBV7-2 to TRBJ2-7; D possibly corresponds to TRBD2 (6 bases). V was shortened by 5 bases and J by 7 bases, with 9 bases between the two germline ends. The CDR3 extends over 11 amino acids. Germline CDR1 and CDR2: SGHTA and FQGNSA. The CDR3 is CASSPGVEQYF. The CDR3 coding sequence is TGTGCCAGCAGCCCGGGGGTTGAGCAGTACTTC. Drawing the rest from reference TRBV7-2 and TRBJ2-7, the complete variable domain is GAGVSQSPSNKVTEKGKDVELRCDPISGHTALYWYRQSLGQGLEFLIYFQGNSAPDKSGLPSDRFSAERTGGSVSTLTIQRTQQEDSAVYLCASSPGVEQYFGPGTRLTVT.

This clonotype came up a few times. The chain uses TRBV6-2 or TRBV6-3 and TRBJ1-2, with a weak D call TRBD1 (5 bases). CDR3 length equals 13 residues. Between the trimmed V and J ends, which lost 11 bases and 0 bases, there was a span of 13 bases. Germline V gene lookup returns CDR1 MNHEY and CDR2 SVGEGT. CDR3 coding DNA: TGTGCCCCCAGGGCACGTCCTAACTATGGCTACACCTTC. It encodes CAPRARPNYGYTF.

This clonotype was seen more than once but under ten times. The chain is built from TRBV7-6 and TRBJ2-2, with D possibly being TRBD2 (5 bases). CDR3 length: 15 residues. V shed 5 bases and J shed 0 bases, with 10 bases lying between them. Germline values: CDR1 SGHVS, CDR2 FNYEAQ. In DNA, the CDR3 is TGTGCCAGCAGCATCGGACTTGCGAACACCGGGGAGCTGTTTTTT. Encoded protein: CASSIGLANTGELFF.